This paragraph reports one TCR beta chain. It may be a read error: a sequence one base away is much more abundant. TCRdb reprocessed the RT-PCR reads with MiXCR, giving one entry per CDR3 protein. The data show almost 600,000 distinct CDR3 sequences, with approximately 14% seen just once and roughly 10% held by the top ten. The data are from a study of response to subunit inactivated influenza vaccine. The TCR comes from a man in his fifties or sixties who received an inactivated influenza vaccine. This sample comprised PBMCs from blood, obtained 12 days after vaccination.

The CDR3 sequence is CASSFGQIYGYTF. The CDR3 DNA reads TGTGCCAGCAGCTTCGGACAGATCTATGGCTACACCTTC. The chain employs TRBV11-2 and TRBJ1-2; the D gene is possibly TRBD1 (6 bases). Germline CDR1 is SGHAT and CDR2 is FQNNGV. The CDR3 is 13 amino acids. Trimming took 3 bases from V and 4 from J, leaving 9 bases between them.